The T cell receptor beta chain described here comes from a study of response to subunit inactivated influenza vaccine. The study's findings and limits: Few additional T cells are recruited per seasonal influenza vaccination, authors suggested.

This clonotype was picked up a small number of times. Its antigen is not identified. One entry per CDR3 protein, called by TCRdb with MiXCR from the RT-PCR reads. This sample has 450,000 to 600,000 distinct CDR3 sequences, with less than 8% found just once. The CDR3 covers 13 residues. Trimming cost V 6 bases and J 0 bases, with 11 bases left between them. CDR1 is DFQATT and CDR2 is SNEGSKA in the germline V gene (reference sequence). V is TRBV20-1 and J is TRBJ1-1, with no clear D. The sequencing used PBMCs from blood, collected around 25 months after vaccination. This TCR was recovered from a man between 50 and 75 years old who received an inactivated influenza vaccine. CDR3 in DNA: TGCAGTGCCCTGGATATAATGAACACTGAAGCTTTCTTT. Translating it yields CSALDIMNTEAFF.